The 29 T cell receptor beta chains given below trace back to one sample, sequenced in a study of T cell responses to AZD1222 COVID-19 vaccine. Measured with immunoSEQ multiplex PCR; TCRdb has only the in-frame clones, and not every one. This sample yields 110,000 to 150,000 clones, of which approximately 90% are seen a single time; approximately 3.6% belongs to the top ten. The specimen comprised peripheral blood, sampled on day 0 of AZD1222 vaccination. These receptor sequences come from an adult in good health.

J is TRBJ1-4 and V is TRBV6-1; 7 nucleotides agree with TRBD1. The CDR3 spans 15 residues. The V gene end was trimmed by 3 bases and the J gene end by 0 bases; junction bases not matched to a gene: 1. Per the germline V gene, CDR1 is MNHNS and CDR2 is SASEGT. In DNA, the CDR3 is TGTGCCAGCAGTGATGGACAGGCAACTAATGAAAAACTGTTTTTT. This translates into CASSDGQATNEKLFF.

V gene TRBV7-2 combines with J gene TRBJ1-2; TRBD1 aligns across 9 bases. V lost 2 bases to trimming and J lost 4 bases; unmatched junction nucleotides: 8. The CDR3 length is 16 residues. CDR1 SGHTA and CDR2 FQGNSA come from the germline V gene. The CDR3 region has the DNA TGTGCCAGCAGCTTAAGCGGACAGGGGATCGGCTATGGCTACACCTTC. It codes for CASSLSGQGIGYGYTF.

This chain joins TRBV11-3 and TRBJ2-7, with D uncertain. The CDR3 totals 13 residues. The V end lost 3 bases, the J end lost 1 base, and 7 bases lay between the germline ends. In germline, CDR1 is SGHNT, CDR2 YENEEA. CDR3 protein: CASSFGLSYEQYF. For the CDR3, the DNA is TGTGCCAGCAGCTTTGGGTTATCCTACGAGCAGTACTTC.

The J gene is TRBJ1-1, the V gene TRBV10-3; 9 bases are shared with TRBD1. This CDR3 spans 14 amino acids. The trim removed 3 bases at V and 7 bases at J, leaving 6 bases unmatched. Per germline, CDR1 ENHRY and CDR2 SYGVKD. The CDR3 loop reads CAISDTGGYSEAFF. The CDR3 nucleotides are TGTGCCATCAGTGATACAGGGGGCTACAGTGAAGCTTTCTTT.

The rearrangement joins TRBV18 to TRBJ1-1; a possible D gene is TRBD1 (5 bases). The CDR3 has 16 residues. V lost 2 bases and J 1 base, leaving 14 bases between the germline ends. Germline V gene sequence: CDR1 KGHSH, CDR2 LQKENI. This CDR3 is CASSPSYGTGNTEAFF. Written as DNA, the CDR3 is TGTGCCAGCTCACCATCATACGGGACTGGGAACACTGAAGCTTTCTTT.

The chain couples TRBV30 to TRBJ1-2, with D perhaps TRBD1 (5 bases). CDR3 length: 13 residues. The V gene's germline CDR1 is GTSNPN and CDR2 SVGIG (reference sequence). The V and J ends lost 0 bases and 5 bases respectively, with 10 bases between them. CDR3 amino acids: CAWSVLAGYGYTF. As DNA, the CDR3 is TGTGCCTGGAGTGTACTCGCAGGGTATGGCTACACCTTC.

V gene TRBV6-5 combines with J gene TRBJ2-5; D is uncertain. From germline, CDR1 is MNHEY and CDR2 SVGAGI. This CDR3 is 15 amino acids long. V was pared by 0 bases and J by 4 bases, with 12 bases between. The CDR3 loop reads CASSYSKDPRETQYF. CDR3 DNA sequence: TGTGCCAGCAGTTACTCGAAGGACCCCAGAGAGACCCAGTACTTC.

The chain joins TRBV7-9 to TRBJ2-7; the D gene is possibly TRBD2 (6 bases). This CDR3 spans 13 amino acids. Trimming stripped 4 bases from V and 4 bases from J, with 11 bases between. Germline V gives CDR1 SEHNR, CDR2 FQNEAQ (reference sequence). The CDR3 sequence: CASSSGLRYEQYF. The DNA for the CDR3 is TGTGCCAGCAGCTCGGGACTTCGGTACGAGCAGTACTTC.

The CDR3 sequence is CASRLRSTGYV. Here the CDR3 DNA reads TGTGCAAGTCGCTTAAGGAGTACGGGTTACGTC. The rearrangement joins TRBV12-2 to TRBJ2-7; no DNA check was done on the table's D call, TRBD2. TRBV12-2 represents a pseudogene. The CDR3 runs to 11 residues.

CDR3 sequence reads: CASSLAQGLIGTDTQYF. The DNA of the CDR3 is TGTGCCAGCAGCTTAGCGCAGGGGCTGATCGGCACAGATACGCAGTATTTT. This chain connects TRBV7-2 to TRBJ2-3; maybe TRBD1 (6 bases). The germline V gene encodes CDR1 SGHTA and CDR2 FQGNSA. This CDR3 is built from 17 residues. V lost 0 bases and J lost 1, with 14 bases in between.

The genes are TRBV18 and TRBJ2-1; D unclear. The length of the CDR3 is 12 residues. Trimming removed 5 bases from V and 2 bases from J, with 4 bases in between. Germline lookup yields CDR1 KGHSH and CDR2 LQKENI. The CDR3, as DNA: TGTGCCAGCTCATCCCCCTACAATGAGCAGTTCTTC. This translates into CASSSPYNEQFF.

This rearrangement joins TRBV4-1 to TRBJ1-3; D ambiguous. The germline CDR1 and CDR2 sequences are MGHRA and YSYEKL. V lost 1 base, J lost 0 bases, and 7 bases lay in between. This CDR3 spans 15 amino acids. This chain's CDR3 is CASSQGRISGNTIYF. The DNA of the CDR3 is TGCGCCAGCAGCCAAGGACGTATCTCTGGAAACACCATATATTTT.

The V and J genes are TRBV19 and TRBJ2-7; D ambiguous. The germline gives CDR1 LNHDA, CDR2 SQIVND (reference sequence). The length of the CDR3 is 12 residues. V gave up 7 bases and J gave up 5 bases, with 12 bases separating them. The CDR3 nucleotides read TGTGCCAGTACCAACCGGTGGGACGAGCAGTACTTC. Protein sequence: CASTNRWDEQYF. Variable domain in full (rest from reference TRBV19 and TRBJ2-7): DGGITQSPKYLFRKEGQNVTLSCEQNLNHDAMYWYRQDPGQGLRLIYYSQIVNDFQKGDIAEGYSVSREKKESFPLTVTSAQKNPTAFYLCASTNRWDEQYFGPGTRLTVT.

This rearrangement joins TRBV5-1 to TRBJ2-1; a possible D gene is TRBD1 (6 bases). This CDR3 region has 16 residues. V shed 2 bases and J shed 0 bases, with 12 bases lying between them. Germline CDR1 and CDR2: SGHRS and YFSETQ. CDR3 amino acids: CASSLTGQHSYNEQFF. DNA of the CDR3: TGCGCCAGCAGCTTAACAGGACAGCACTCCTACAATGAGCAGTTCTTC.

The chain recombines TRBV30 with TRBJ1-1; TRBD1 is a possible D gene (5 bases). Trimming pared 3 bases from V and 1 base from J, leaving 9 bases between. Per the germline V gene, CDR1 is GTSNPN and CDR2 is SVGIG (reference sequence). This CDR3 is 13 amino acids long. CDR3 amino acids: CAWRETENTEAFF. The DNA of the CDR3 is TGTGCCTGGAGAGAGACAGAGAACACTGAAGCTTTCTTT.

V usage is TRBV6-1 and J usage is TRBJ2-7; D is perhaps TRBD1 or TRBD2 (5 bases each). This CDR3 has 13 amino acids. V gave up 3 bases and J gave up 2 bases, with 8 bases separating them. Germline CDR1 is MNHNS and CDR2 is SASEGT. CDR3 sequence reads: CASSDRGTYEQYF. The CDR3 nucleotides read TGTGCCAGCAGTGACCGGGGCACCTACGAGCAGTACTTC.

The CDR3 protein is CASKSRGPGNTIYF. CDR3 DNA sequence: TGTGCCAGTAAAAGCAGGGGACCTGGAAACACCATATATTTT. This rearrangement joins TRBV19 to TRBJ1-3, with D possibly TRBD1 on 6 matching bases. CDR3 length equals 14 residues. The V end lost 7 bases, the J end lost 2 bases, and 12 bases lay between the germline ends. Per the germline V gene, CDR1 is LNHDA and CDR2 is SQIVND (reference sequence).

V usage is TRBV29-1 and J usage is TRBJ1-5; TRBD1 agrees at 7 bases. V was pared by 5 bases and J by 1 base, with 8 bases of the junction left unmatched. Germline V gene data show CDR1 as SQVTM and CDR2 as ANQGSEA. The CDR3 spans 15 residues. The CDR3, as DNA: TGCAGCGTTAAACTGACAGGGACGAGCAATCAGCCCCAGCATTTT. Amino acid sequence: CSVKLTGTSNQPQHF.

The chain is built from TRBV7-5 and TRBJ1-1; TRBD1 is taken as the D call from the table, unchecked against the DNA. TRBV7-5 is a listed pseudogene. This CDR3 is 18 amino acids long. CDR3 region: CARSIDNHTGTGNTEAFF. CDR3 DNA: TGTGCCAGAAGCATAGACAACCACACCGGGACAGGGAACACTGAAGCTTTCTTT.

This sequence joins TRBV19 and TRBJ2-6; D might be TRBD2 (5 bases). The CDR3 spans 17 residues. V was shortened by 5 bases and J by 2 bases, with 16 bases between the two germline ends. The germline V gene encodes CDR1 LNHDA and CDR2 SQIVND (reference sequence). The CDR3 region has the DNA TGTGCCAGTAGTTTGTTGGGCAGGACTGCTGGGGCCAACGTCCTGACTTTC. This encodes CASSLLGRTAGANVLTF.

In regard to this clone: Additional DNA sequences in this sample encode the identical CDR3. The chain combines TRBV30 with TRBJ2-5; possibly TRBD1 for D (6 bases). Germline V gene sequence: CDR1 GTSNPN, CDR2 SVGIG (reference sequence). V shed 2 bases and J shed 2 bases, with 12 bases lying between them. This CDR3 comprises 14 residues. The CDR3 sequence: CAWSRGRGQETQYF. CDR3 nucleotide sequence: TGTGCCTGGAGTCGGGGTAGGGGGCAAGAGACCCAGTACTTC. The whole variable domain, filled in from reference TRBV30 and TRBJ2-5, reads SQTIHQWPATLVQPVGSPLSLECTVEGTSNPNLYWYRQAAGRGLQLLFYSVGIGQISSEVPQNLSASRPQDRQFILSSKKLLLSDSGFYLCAWSRGRGQETQYFGPGTRLLVL.

This clone has a single count. This chain links TRBV30 with TRBJ1-6, with D uncertain. V was pared by 1 base and J by 8 bases, with 6 bases between. CDR3 length: 12 residues. Germline assignment: CDR1 GTSNPN and CDR2 SVGIG (reference sequence). The CDR3 spells CAWSAWDSPLHF. The CDR3 nucleotides read TGTGCCTGGAGTGCCTGGGATTCACCCCTCCACTTT.

This clone showed up just once. The chain joins TRBV5-1 to TRBJ2-2, with TRBD2 as a possible D gene (6 bases). V was clipped by 0 bases and J by 5 bases, with 17 bases between them. Germline CDR1 reads SGHRS; CDR2 reads YFSETQ. CDR3 size: 17 residues. CDR3 in DNA: TGCGCCAGCAGCTTGGAGGGTGGCGGGATGAAGACCGGGGAGCTGTTTTTT. Amino acid sequence: CASSLEGGGMKTGELFF.

J is TRBJ1-2 and V is TRBV30; D unclear. Trimming shortened V by 0 bases and J by 5 bases, and 13 bases separated the two germline ends. Germline loops: CDR1 GTSNPN, CDR2 SVGIG (reference sequence). The CDR3 is 14 residues long. The CDR3 here is CAWSVQPSDYGYTF. The DNA of the CDR3 is TGTGCCTGGAGTGTACAGCCCTCTGATTATGGCTACACCTTC.

The chain employs TRBV3-1 (or the pseudogene TRBV3-2) and TRBJ1-1, with TRBD1 identical over 7 bases. The CDR3 consists of 14 residues. The V and J ends lost 1 base and 6 bases, in that order; junction bases with no gene match: 5. CDR1 and CDR2 from the germline V gene are LGHDT and YNNKEL (reference sequence). In DNA form, the CDR3 reads TGTGCCAGCAGCCAAGGGCAGGGGGTGGCTGAAGCTTTCTTT. This encodes CASSQGQGVAEAFF.

Written as DNA, the CDR3 is TGTGCCAGCGGATCCCTGACGACAGCGAACACTGAAGCTTTCTTT. Its protein product is CASGSLTTANTEAFF. The V call is TRBV6-5, the J call TRBJ1-1; weak D call: TRBD1 (5 bases). Germline assignment: CDR1 MNHEY and CDR2 SVGAGI. CDR3 size: 15 residues. Trimming took 8 bases from V and 1 from J, leaving 17 bases between them.

CDR3 nucleotides: TGTGCCAGCAGCGGGCGGACAGGGTATAATTCACCCCTCCACTTT. It specifies CASSGRTGYNSPLHF. The chain combines TRBV9 with TRBJ1-6; 8 bases match TRBD1. The V gene's germline CDR1 is SGDLS and CDR2 YYNGEE. The V segment lost 3 bases and the J segment 4 bases; nucleotides outside the gene matches: 3. The CDR3 extends over 15 amino acids.

Here the CDR3 reads CASSVLLAGGDEQFF. DNA of the CDR3: TGTGCCAGCAGCGTTTTACTAGCGGGAGGTGATGAGCAGTTCTTC. The chain joins TRBV9 to TRBJ2-1; the match to TRBD2 covers 12 bases. V trimming: 2 bases; J trimming: 8 bases; junction bases outside the gene matches: 5. From germline, CDR1 is SGDLS and CDR2 YYNGEE. This CDR3 comprises 15 residues.

V usage is TRBV2 and J usage is TRBJ1-5, with D perhaps TRBD1 (6 bases). Trimming pared 8 bases from V and 3 bases from J, leaving 14 bases between. Germline V gene sequence: CDR1 SNHLY, CDR2 FYNNEI. The CDR3 is 14 residues long. The CDR3 DNA is TGTGCCAGCGAGGCCAGGGGATACAATCAGCCCCAGCATTTT. This gives the protein CASEARGYNQPQHF.